This TCR beta chain was obtained from a study of blood T cell repertoires in COVID-19. Study information: From the United States, Italy and Spain came samples of acute and convalescent COVID-19. PBMCs, B-cell-depleted T cells, or T cells provided the cDNA or gDNA that made up the material.

In the original analysis: Using reference gene primer amplification, nucleated cell counts were estimated. Generated by immunoSEQ multiplex PCR, the TCRdb table keeps only in-frame clones and is missing some. From that table come the V and J calls and clone size; the DNA was used to work out D and trimming. The sample lists approximately 240,000 clones; 84% were seen once. The V and J ends lost 3 bases and 2 bases respectively, with 7 bases between them. The CDR3 runs 13 residues. Germline lookup yields CDR1 LNHDA and CDR2 SQIVND (reference sequence). The chain couples TRBV19 to TRBJ1-2; no firm D call. The sequenced material came from peripheral blood. The origin of this receptor is a woman of 80 years or more with active or convalescent COVID-19. The CDR3 loop reads CASSMGTNYGYTF. In nucleotides, the CDR3 is TGTGCCAGTAGTATGGGCACAAACTATGGCTACACCTTC.